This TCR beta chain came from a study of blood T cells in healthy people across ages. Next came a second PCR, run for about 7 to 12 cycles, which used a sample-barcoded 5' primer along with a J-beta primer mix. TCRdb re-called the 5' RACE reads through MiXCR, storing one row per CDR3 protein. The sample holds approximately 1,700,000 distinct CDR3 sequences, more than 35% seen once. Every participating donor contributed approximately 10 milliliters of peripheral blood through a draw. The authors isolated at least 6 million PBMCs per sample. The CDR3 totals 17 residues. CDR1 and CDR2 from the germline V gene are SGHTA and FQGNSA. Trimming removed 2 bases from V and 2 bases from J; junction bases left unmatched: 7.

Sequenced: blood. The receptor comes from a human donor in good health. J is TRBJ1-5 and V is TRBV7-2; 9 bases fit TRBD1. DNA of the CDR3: TGTGCCAGCAGCTTATTCGGGACAGGGATGGGCAATCAGCCCCAGCATTTT. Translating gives CASSLFGTGMGNQPQHF. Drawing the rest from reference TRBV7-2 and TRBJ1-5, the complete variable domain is GAGVSQSPSNKVTEKGKDVELRCDPISGHTALYWYRQSLGQGLEFLIYFQGNSAPDKSGLPSDRFSAERTGGSVSTLTIQRTQQEDSAVYLCASSLFGTGMGNQPQHFGDGTRLSIL.